This is a list of T cell receptor beta chains from one sample in a study of CD8+ T cells in alopecia areata. Data came from immunoSEQ multiplex PCR; TCRdb stores just in-frame clones and leaves some out. This sample carries 150,000 to 200,000 clones, around three fifths of them seen once, and the ten largest clones take approximately 1%. The material sequenced was CD4+ T cells sorted from blood, taken at week 24, from a patient treated with tofacitinib. The receptor source for this set is a human donor with alopecia areata. Each CDR3 is given with its conserved first and last residue. Each record gives: D gene, clone size, CDR3 length, V gene, J gene, CDR3 protein, CDR3 DNA. A D gene is named only where the DNA matches it firmly. The size entry is marked missing in some rows and otherwise reads once, few, many or a size class.

TRBD1	-	16	TRBV27	TRBJ2-3	CASSLSGGVSTDTQYF	TGTGCCAGCAGTTTATCAGGGGGCGTTAGCACAGATACGCAGTATTTT
-	few	14	TRBV14	TRBJ2-2	CASSHIVGAGELFF	TGTGCCAGCAGCCATATAGTTGGAGCCGGGGAGCTGTTTTTT
-	-	15	TRBV15	TRBJ2-3	CATSRARGAVGTQYF	TGTGCCACCAGCAGAGCCCGGGGGGCCGTGGGTACGCAGTATTTT
-	-	12	TRBV30	TRBJ1-2	CAWSLGPYGYTF	TGTGCCTGGAGTCTGGGACCCTATGGCTACACCTTC
-	-	15	TRBV19	TRBJ2-7	CASTANGGPPYEQYF	TGTGCCAGTACGGCCAATGGAGGTCCGCCCTACGAGCAGTACTTC
-	-	15	TRBV5-6	TRBJ2-1	CASSLRRVRLNEQFF	TGTGCCAGCAGCTTGCGGAGGGTTCGATTGAATGAGCAGTTCTTC
-	-	11	TRBV29-1	TRBJ1-1	CSVKMGPEAFF	TGCAGCGTGAAGATGGGGCCTGAAGCTTTCTTT
-	-	14	TRBV15	TRBJ2-3	CATSSERSTDTQYF	TGTGCCACCAGTTCCGAGCGGAGCACAGATACGCAGTATTTT
-	-	11	TRBV2	TRBJ1-1	CATHVNTEAFF	TGTGCCACTCACGTAAACACTGAAGCTTTCTTT
-	-	13	TRBV7-9	TRBJ1-1	CASSLSQFTEAFF	TGTGCCAGCAGCTTATCGCAGTTCACTGAAGCTTTCTTT
-	-	13	TRBV11-2	TRBJ2-7	CASSWSGSYEQYF	TGTGCCAGCAGCTGGAGCGGATCCTACGAGCAGTACTTC
-	-	12	TRBV7-2	TRBJ1-2	CASTPTVYGYTF	TGTGCCAGCACCCCGACCGTCTATGGCTACACCTTC
-	-	15	TRBV5-1	TRBJ2-3	CASSLVGGGTDTQYF	TGCGCCAGCAGCTTGGTGGGCGGGGGCACAGATACGCAGTATTTT
-	-	12	TRBV29-1	TRBJ2-6	CSVRTGANVLTF	TGCAGCGTCCGAACTGGGGCCAACGTCCTGACTTTC
-	-	13	TRBV25-1	TRBJ2-5	CASSVPGTETQYF	TGTGCCAGCAGTGTCCCCGGGACGGAGACCCAGTACTTC
-	-	17	TRBV9	TRBJ2-3	CASSVAEGLPPTDTQYF	TGTGCCAGCAGCGTAGCTGAGGGGCTACCGCCCACAGATACGCAGTATTTT
TRBD1	-	15	TRBV10-3	TRBJ1-1	CAIRDRGLVNTEAFF	TGTGCCATCAGGGACAGGGGTCTTGTGAACACTGAAGCTTTCTTT
TRBD1	-	12	TRBV11-2	TRBJ2-7	CASSPTDRPILF	TGTGCCAGCAGCCCAACGGACAGGCCGATCCTCTTC
TRBD1	-	12	TRBV2	TRBJ2-7	CASSGTAYEQYF	TGTGCCAGCAGCGGGACAGCCTACGAGCAGTACTTC
TRBD1	few	14	TRBV25-1	TRBJ2-3	CASVGQDNTDTQYF	TGTGCCAGCGTGGGACAGGATAACACAGATACGCAGTATTTT
-	-	12	TRBV30	TRBJ1-5	CAWAYSNQPQHF	TGTGCCTGGGCCTATAGCAATCAGCCCCAGCATTTT
TRBD2	-	13	TRBV29-1	TRBJ2-3	CSVQRGDGDTQYF	TGCAGCGTCCAGCGGGGGGATGGAGATACGCAGTATTTT
TRBD1	-	12	TRBV25-1	TRBJ1-6	CASSEIGDSVFF	TGTGCCAGCAGTGAAATAGGGGACAGCGTCTTCTTT
-	-	15	TRBV5-4	TRBJ1-1	CASSFDRIQNTEAFF	TGTGCCAGCAGCTTCGACAGAATTCAGAACACTGAAGCTTTCTTT
-	many	14	TRBV7-2	TRBJ2-3	CASSLVGRTDTQYF	TGTGCCAGCAGCTTAGTAGGGCGGACAGATACGCAGTATTTT
TRBD1	-	16	TRBV5-4	TRBJ1-1	CASSLGQAQMNTEAFF	TGTGCCAGCAGCCTAGGACAGGCTCAAATGAACACTGAAGCTTTCTTT
TRBD1	-	14	TRBV5-1	TRBJ1-1	CASSLVDRITEAFF	TGCGCCAGCAGCTTGGTGGACAGGATAACTGAAGCTTTCTTT
-	many	13	TRBV25-1	TRBJ1-1	CASSVKANTEAFF	TGTGCCAGCAGTGTTAAAGCGAACACTGAAGCTTTCTTT
-	-	17	TRBV4-1	TRBJ2-6	CASSHVLGHSGANVLTF	TGCGCCAGCAGCCATGTACTAGGACACTCTGGGGCCAACGTCCTGACTTTC
TRBD1	few	14	TRBV6-5	TRBJ2-5	CASRDRGPRETQYF	TGTGCCAGCAGGGACAGGGGCCCTCGGGAGACCCAGTACTTC
TRBD2	-	13	TRBV6-6	TRBJ2-5	CASSYGGEETQYF	TGTGCCAGCAGTTACGGGGGGGAAGAGACCCAGTACTTC
TRBD1	-	17	TRBV7-2	TRBJ2-6	CASSPGTGRRGANVLTF	TGTGCCAGCAGCCCCGGGACAGGGAGGAGGGGGGCCAACGTCCTGACTTTC
-	few	11	TRBV2	TRBJ1-6	CASSEGSPLHF	TGTGCCAGCAGTGAAGGGTCACCCCTCCACTTT
-	-	15	TRBV2	TRBJ1-1	CASMEFGQLNTEAFF	TGTGCCAGCATGGAATTCGGGCAGCTGAACACTGAAGCTTTCTTT
-	-	12	TRBV5-6	TRBJ2-2	CASSQNTGELFF	TGTGCCAGCAGCCAGAACACCGGGGAGCTGTTTTTT
-	-	16	TRBV25-1	TRBJ1-1	CASSETLLRSNTEAFF	TGTGCCAGCAGTGAAACCCTCCTCAGATCGAACACTGAAGCTTTCTTT
-	-	13	TRBV9	TRBJ1-5	CASSRTGNQPQHF	TGTGCCAGCAGCCGGACGGGAAATCAGCCCCAGCATTTT
TRBD2	-	15	TRBV10-3	TRBJ2-1	CAIWEPGLAANEQFF	TGTGCCATCTGGGAACCGGGACTAGCCGCCAATGAGCAGTTCTTC
-	-	16	TRBV30	TRBJ1-6	CAWSSLRGVDNSPLHF	TGTGCCTGGAGTAGTCTGAGGGGGGTAGATAATTCACCCCTCCACTTT
-	-	13	TRBV5-6	TRBJ1-2	CASSLLGGAGYTF	TGTGCCAGCAGCTTGCTTGGGGGGGCTGGCTACACCTTC
-	once	14	TRBV30	TRBJ1-6	CAWSGTRGNSPLHF	TGTGCCTGGAGTGGGACCCGGGGAAATTCACCCCTCCACTTT
-	-	16	TRBV5-8	TRBJ1-6	CASSRGAGHEGSPLHF	TGTGCCAGCAGCCGGGGAGCGGGACATGAAGGTTCACCCCTCCACTTT
-	-	15	TRBV7-2	TRBJ2-5	CASSLVRGQKETQYF	TGTGCCAGCAGCTTAGTCAGAGGCCAGAAAGAGACCCAGTACTTC
TRBD1	few	13	TRBV30	TRBJ1-5	CAWSGQGRQPQHF	TGTGCCTGGAGCGGACAGGGCAGGCAGCCCCAGCATTTT
-	-	14	TRBV7-2	TRBJ1-2	CASSLEGLGYGYTF	TGTGCCAGCAGCTTAGAAGGACTGGGCTATGGCTACACCTTC
-	-	12	TRBV29-1	TRBJ2-7	CSGTDSSYEQYF	TGCAGCGGCACGGACTCATCCTACGAGCAGTACTTC
-	-	15	TRBV14	TRBJ2-3	CASSQRPTGTDTQYF	TGTGCCAGCAGCCAAAGACCCACCGGCACAGATACGCAGTATTTT
-	-	14	TRBV15	TRBJ2-7	CATSFRGGNYEQYF	TGTGCCACCAGCTTTCGCGGGGGCAACTACGAGCAGTACTTC
-	few	13	TRBV2	TRBJ1-5	CASARDTNQPQHF	TGTGCCAGCGCCCGGGACACTAATCAGCCCCAGCATTTT
TRBD1	-	16	TRBV6-6	TRBJ2-2	CASRPPGQGDTGELFF	TGTGCCAGCAGGCCCCCAGGACAGGGGGACACCGGGGAGCTGTTTTTT
-	once	16	TRBV9	TRBJ2-5	CASSTSPRSRSQTQYF	TGTGCCAGCAGCACATCGCCGAGGAGCCGTTCCCAGACCCAGTACTTC
-	few	14	TRBV5-4	TRBJ2-6	CASNSARGANVLTF	TGTGCCAGCAACTCCGCCAGAGGGGCCAACGTCCTGACTTTC
-	-	15	TRBV15	TRBJ2-7	CATSRVTGGAYEQYF	TGTGCCACCAGCAGAGTTACAGGCGGAGCCTACGAGCAGTACTTC